This T cell receptor beta chain originates from a study of blood T cells in healthy people across ages. Overall study findings and caveats: Higher diversity and more naive CD4+ cells were features of long-lived donors, compared to aged donors.

As to this clonotype: Its antigen is currently unknown.

Using a J-beta primer mix together with a sample-barcoded 5' primer, a second PCR was run for roughly 6 to 11 cycles. Each cDNA was tagged by a template-switch adaptor containing 12 random nucleotides. TCRdb fed the 5' RACE reads into MiXCR, producing one record per CDR3 protein. The sample has over a million distinct CDR3 sequences, approximately 59% seen once. The CDR3 loop spans 15 amino acids. Germline assignment: CDR1 SEHNR and CDR2 FQNEAQ (reference sequence). Trimming took off 5 bases at V and 4 bases at J, with 17 bases between the two ends. Aged roughly 6 to 100, donors were systemically healthy Caucasians from Russia.

This TCR derives from a man younger than 30 in good health. Sequencing was done on a sample of blood. This chain connects TRBV7-9 to TRBJ1-2; a weak D match, TRBD1 (6 bases). CDR3: CASSPFRQVPYGYTF. In DNA, the CDR3 is TGTGCCAGCAGCCCATTTCGACAGGTCCCCTATGGCTACACCTTC.